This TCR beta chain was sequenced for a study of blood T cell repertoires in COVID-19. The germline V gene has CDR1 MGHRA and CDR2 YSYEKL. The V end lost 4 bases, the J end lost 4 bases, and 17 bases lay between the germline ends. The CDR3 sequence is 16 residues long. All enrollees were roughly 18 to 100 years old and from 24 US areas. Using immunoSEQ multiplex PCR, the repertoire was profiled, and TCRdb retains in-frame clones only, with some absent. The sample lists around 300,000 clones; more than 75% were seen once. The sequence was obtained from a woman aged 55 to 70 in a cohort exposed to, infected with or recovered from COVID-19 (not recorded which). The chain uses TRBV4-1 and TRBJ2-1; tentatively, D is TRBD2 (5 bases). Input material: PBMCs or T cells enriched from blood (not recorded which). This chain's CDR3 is CASSPVGLATYNEQFF. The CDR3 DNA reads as TGCGCCAGCAGCCCCGTGGGGTTAGCGACGTACAATGAGCAGTTCTTC.